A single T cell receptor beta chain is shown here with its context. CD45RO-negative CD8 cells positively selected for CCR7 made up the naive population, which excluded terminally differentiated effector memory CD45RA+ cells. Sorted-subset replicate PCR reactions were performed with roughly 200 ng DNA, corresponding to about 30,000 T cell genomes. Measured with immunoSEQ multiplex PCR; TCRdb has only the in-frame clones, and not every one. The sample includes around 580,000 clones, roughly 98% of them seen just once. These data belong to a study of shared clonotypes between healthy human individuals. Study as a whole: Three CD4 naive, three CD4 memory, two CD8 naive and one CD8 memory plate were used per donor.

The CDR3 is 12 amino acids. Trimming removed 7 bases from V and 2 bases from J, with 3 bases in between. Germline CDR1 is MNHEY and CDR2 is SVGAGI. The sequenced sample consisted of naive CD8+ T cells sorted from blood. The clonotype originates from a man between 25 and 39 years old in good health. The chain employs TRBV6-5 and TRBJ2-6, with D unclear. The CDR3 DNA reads TGTGCCAGCACCACTGGGGCCAACGTCCTGACTTTC. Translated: CASTTGANVLTF.